This T cell receptor (beta chain) is from a study of STAT5B mutations in CD4+ large granular lymphocyte leukemia. In the authors' methods: Productive clonotypes were detectable down to 2.59 x 10-5 frequency. The data were produced by immunoSEQ multiplex PCR, yet TCRdb's version contains in-frame clones alone and is incomplete. V, J and clone size are those of that table, while D and trimming were read from the DNA. The repertoire holds 31,000 or so clones, with around 82% as singletons. Control samples were healthy donors' buffy coats. The study, taken as a whole, reports: Patient CD4-sorted repertoires looked more clonal than healthy CD4+ repertoires, even without putative leukemic clones. TRBV06-family usage was enriched in top patient clones (8/27) versus controls (2/35).

A note on this clone: The antigen is not known.

Germline V gives CDR1 SGHRS, CDR2 YFSETQ. After removal of 5 bases from V and 8 bases from J, the junction contained 13 bases not matched to a gene. This CDR3 has 15 residues. V is TRBV5-1 and J is TRBJ1-2; 9 bases line up with TRBD1. Input material: CD4+ T cells from blood buffy coats. This TCR was recovered from a human donor in good health. CDR3 protein: CASRMTPGQGGGYTF. The DNA for the CDR3 is TGCGCCAGCAGGATGACCCCGGGACAGGGCGGGGGCTACACCTTC.